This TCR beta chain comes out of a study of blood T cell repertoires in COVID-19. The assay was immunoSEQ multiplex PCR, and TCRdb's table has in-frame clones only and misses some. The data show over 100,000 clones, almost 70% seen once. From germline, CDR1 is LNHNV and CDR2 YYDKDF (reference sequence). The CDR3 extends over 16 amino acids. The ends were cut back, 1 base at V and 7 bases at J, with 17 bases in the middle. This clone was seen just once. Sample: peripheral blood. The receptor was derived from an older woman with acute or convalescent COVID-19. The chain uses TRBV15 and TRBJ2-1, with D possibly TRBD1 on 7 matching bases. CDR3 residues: CATSRAEGQKANEQFF. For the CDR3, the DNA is TGTGCCACCAGCAGAGCGGAGGGACAGAAGGCTAATGAGCAGTTCTTC.